Shown below are 3 T cell receptor beta chains from a single sample sequenced in a study of T cell clonality in common variable immunodeficiency. Sequencing used immunoSEQ multiplex PCR; TCRdb keeps in-frame clones, though not all of them. This sample includes around 34,000 clones with no singletons; its ten biggest clones take up over 0.95%. The source material was peripheral blood mononuclear cells. Every receptor here comes from a person aged 18 to 75 in good health.

The sample holds many counts of this clone. The read terminates 3 residues before the CDR3 end, so the remaining end is supplied by the germline J gene. This chain uses TRBV7-2 with TRBJ1-4; possible D gene TRBD1, 5 bases. Trimming removed 0 bases at V and 7 bases at J, with 12 bases between. Germline CDR1 reads SGHTA; CDR2 reads FQGNSA. This CDR3 comprises 15 residues. Incomplete CDR3 DNA: TGTGCCAGCAGCTTAGCGGGCAGGGAGGGTGAAAAA. This sequence encodes CASSLAGREGEK. The whole CDR3 protein reads CASSLAGREGEKLFF. Based on the CDR3 plus reference TRBV7-2 and TRBJ1-4, the full variable domain is GAGVSQSPSNKVTEKGKDVELRCDPISGHTALYWYRQSLGQGLEFLIYFQGNSAPDKSGLPSDRFSAERTGGSVSTLTIQRTQQEDSAVYLCASSLAGREGEKLFFGSGTQLSVL.

This clone was seen only a few times. The CDR3 end falls 3 residues outside the read, so it is completed with the germline J gene. The chain uses TRBV5-8 and TRBJ2-7, with D perhaps TRBD1 (5 bases). Germline V gene sequence: CDR1 SGHTS, CDR2 YDEGEE. This CDR3 contains 15 residues. The V and J ends lost 6 bases and 3 bases respectively, with 19 bases between them. Partial CDR3 DNA: TGTGCCAGCACCACCGGATCTGCAGGGTACTACGAG. This translates into CASTTGSAGYYE. The CDR3 in its entirety is CASTTGSAGYYEQYF.

There are many counts of this clone. One end of the junction fails to match germline, which may point to a read error. The CDR3 end is not reached by the read, which stops 3 residues before it; the germline J gene fills it in. The V call is TRBV4-2, the J call TRBJ2-1; no reliable D call. This CDR3 comprises 15 residues. CDR1 is LGHNA and CDR2 is YNFKEQ in the germline V gene. CDR3 DNA, as far as it was read: TGCGCCAGCAGCCAAGATGGCGGCGCCGGGAATGAG. Translated: CASSQDGGAGNE. The CDR3 in full is CASSQDGGAGNEQFF.